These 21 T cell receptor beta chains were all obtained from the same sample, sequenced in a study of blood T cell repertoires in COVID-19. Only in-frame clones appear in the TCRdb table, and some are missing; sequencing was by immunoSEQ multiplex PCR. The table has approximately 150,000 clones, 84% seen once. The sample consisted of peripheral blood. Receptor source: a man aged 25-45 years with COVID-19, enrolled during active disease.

DNA for the CDR3: TGCAGCGTTGACGTCAGGGGGACTAGTATTGAGCAGTTCTTC. This codes for CSVDVRGTSIEQFF. The rearrangement joins TRBV29-1 to TRBJ2-1, with D possibly matching TRBD2 (8 bases). Germline loops: CDR1 SQVTM, CDR2 ANQGSEA. Trimming stripped 3 bases from V and 9 bases from J, with 18 bases between. The CDR3 is made up of 14 amino acids.

For the CDR3, the DNA is TGCAGCGTTGGGGCCGGACCTAGGGGGTTGCAGTTCTTC. Its translation: CSVGAGPRGLQFF. The rearrangement links TRBV29-1 to TRBJ2-1, with TRBD1 as a possible D gene (6 bases). V shed 4 bases and J shed 12 bases, with 19 bases lying between them. The CDR3 is made up of 13 amino acids. Germline V gives CDR1 SQVTM, CDR2 ANQGSEA.

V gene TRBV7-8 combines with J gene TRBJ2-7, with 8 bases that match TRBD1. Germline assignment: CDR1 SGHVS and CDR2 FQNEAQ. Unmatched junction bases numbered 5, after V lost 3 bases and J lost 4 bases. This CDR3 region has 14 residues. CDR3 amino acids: CASSLAGGLYEQYF. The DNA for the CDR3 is TGTGCCAGCAGCTTGGCAGGGGGCTTGTACGAGCAGTACTTC.

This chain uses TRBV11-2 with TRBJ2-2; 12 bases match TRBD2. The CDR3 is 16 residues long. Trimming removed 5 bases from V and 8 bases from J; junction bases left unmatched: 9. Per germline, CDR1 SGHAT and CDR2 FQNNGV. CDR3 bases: TGTGCCAGCAGCCCCCTCGGACTAGCGGGAAGGGGGGAGCTGTTTTTT. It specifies CASSPLGLAGRGELFF.

CDR3 in DNA: TGTGCCAGCATGGCGGGCTACGAGCAGTACTTC. Translated, it gives CASMAGYEQYF. J is TRBJ2-7 and V is TRBV28; perhaps TRBD2 as D (5 bases). Germline lookup yields CDR1 MDHEN and CDR2 SYDVKM. V dropped 7 bases and J dropped 3 bases, with 7 bases sitting between them. The CDR3 contains 11 residues.

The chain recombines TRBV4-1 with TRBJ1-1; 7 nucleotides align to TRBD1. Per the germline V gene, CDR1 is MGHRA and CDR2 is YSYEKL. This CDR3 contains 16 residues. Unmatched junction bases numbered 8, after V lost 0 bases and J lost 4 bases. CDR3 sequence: CASSQEDRDRLTEAFF. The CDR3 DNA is TGCGCCAGCAGCCAAGAAGACAGGGACCGCCTCACTGAAGCTTTCTTT.

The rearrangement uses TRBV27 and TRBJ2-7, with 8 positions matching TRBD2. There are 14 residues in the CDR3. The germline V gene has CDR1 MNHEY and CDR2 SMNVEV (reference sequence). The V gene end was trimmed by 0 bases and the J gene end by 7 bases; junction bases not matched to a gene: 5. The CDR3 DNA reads TGTGCCAGCAGTTTATCGGGGACTAGGATTGAGCAGTACTTC. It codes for CASSLSGTRIEQYF.

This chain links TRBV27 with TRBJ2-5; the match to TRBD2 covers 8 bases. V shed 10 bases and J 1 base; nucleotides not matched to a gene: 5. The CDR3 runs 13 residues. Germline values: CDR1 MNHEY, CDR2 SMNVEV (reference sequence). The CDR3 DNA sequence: TGTGCCACGGGGGGGAGGGGCCAAGAGACCCAGTACTTC. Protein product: CATGGRGQETQYF.

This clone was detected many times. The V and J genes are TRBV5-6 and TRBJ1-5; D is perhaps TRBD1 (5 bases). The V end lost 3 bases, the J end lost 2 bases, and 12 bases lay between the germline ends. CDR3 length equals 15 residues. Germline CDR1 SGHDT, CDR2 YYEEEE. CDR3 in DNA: TGTGCCAGCAGCTCGCAGGGTCGGGGCAATCAGCCCCAGCATTTT. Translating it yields CASSSQGRGNQPQHF.

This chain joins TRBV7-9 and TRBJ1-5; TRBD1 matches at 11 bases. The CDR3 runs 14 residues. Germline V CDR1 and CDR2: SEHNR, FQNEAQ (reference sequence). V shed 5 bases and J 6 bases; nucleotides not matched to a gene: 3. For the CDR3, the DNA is TGTGCCAGCAGCCCGGGACAGGGGGGTCAGCCCCAGCATTTT. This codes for CASSPGQGGQPQHF. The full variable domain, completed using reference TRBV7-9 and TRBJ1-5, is DTGVSQNPRHKITKRGQNVTFRCDPISEHNRLYWYRQTLGQGPEFLTYFQNEAQLEKSRLLSDRFSAERPKGSFSTLEIQRTEQGDSAMYLCASSPGQGGQPQHFGDGTRLSIL.

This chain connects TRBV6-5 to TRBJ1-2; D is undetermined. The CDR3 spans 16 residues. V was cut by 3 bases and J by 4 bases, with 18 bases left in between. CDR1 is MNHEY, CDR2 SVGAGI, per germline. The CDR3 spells CASSYSYSGLSYGYTF. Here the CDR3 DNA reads TGTGCCAGCAGTTATTCTTACTCAGGACTCTCCTATGGCTACACCTTC.

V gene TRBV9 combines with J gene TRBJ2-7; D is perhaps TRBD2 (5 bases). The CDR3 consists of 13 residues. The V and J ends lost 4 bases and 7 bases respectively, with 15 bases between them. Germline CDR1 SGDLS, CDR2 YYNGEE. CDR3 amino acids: CASSNGPTREQYF. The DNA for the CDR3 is TGTGCCAGCAGCAACGGGCCTACTAGGGAGCAGTACTTC.

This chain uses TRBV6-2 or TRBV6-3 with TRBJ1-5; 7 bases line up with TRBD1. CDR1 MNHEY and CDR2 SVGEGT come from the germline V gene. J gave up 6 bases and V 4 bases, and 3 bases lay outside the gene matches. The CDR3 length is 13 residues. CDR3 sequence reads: CASSSWDSQPQHF. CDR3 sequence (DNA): TGTGCCAGCAGTTCCTGGGACAGTCAGCCCCAGCATTTT.

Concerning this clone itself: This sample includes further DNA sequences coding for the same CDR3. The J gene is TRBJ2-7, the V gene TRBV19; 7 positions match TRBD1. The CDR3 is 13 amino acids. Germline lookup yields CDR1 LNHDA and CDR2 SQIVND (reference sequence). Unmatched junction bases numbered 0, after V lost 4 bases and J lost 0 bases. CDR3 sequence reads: CASSRQGSYEQYF. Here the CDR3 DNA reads TGTGCCAGTAGTAGACAGGGCTCCTACGAGCAGTACTTC.

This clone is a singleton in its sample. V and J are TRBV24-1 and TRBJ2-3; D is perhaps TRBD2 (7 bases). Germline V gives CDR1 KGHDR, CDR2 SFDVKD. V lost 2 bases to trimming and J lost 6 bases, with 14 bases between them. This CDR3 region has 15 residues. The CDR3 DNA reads TGTGCCACCAGTGATTATAGGGGGGGGAAGGATACGCAGTATTTT. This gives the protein CATSDYRGGKDTQYF.

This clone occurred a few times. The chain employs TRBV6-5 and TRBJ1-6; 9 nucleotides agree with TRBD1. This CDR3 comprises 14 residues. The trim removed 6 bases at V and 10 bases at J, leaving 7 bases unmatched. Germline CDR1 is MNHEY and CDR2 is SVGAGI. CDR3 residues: CASSPGTGFSPLHF. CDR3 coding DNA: TGTGCCAGCAGCCCCGGGACAGGGTTCTCACCCCTCCACTTT.

CDR3: CASSVSSDKTQYF. The CDR3 region has the DNA TGTGCCAGCAGTGTCTCTAGCGACAAGACCCAGTACTTC. The chain couples TRBV2 to TRBJ2-5, with D possibly TRBD2 on 6 matching bases. The CDR3 length is 13 residues. Trimming stripped 4 bases from V and 6 bases from J, with 12 bases between. The V gene's germline CDR1 is SNHLY and CDR2 FYNNEI.

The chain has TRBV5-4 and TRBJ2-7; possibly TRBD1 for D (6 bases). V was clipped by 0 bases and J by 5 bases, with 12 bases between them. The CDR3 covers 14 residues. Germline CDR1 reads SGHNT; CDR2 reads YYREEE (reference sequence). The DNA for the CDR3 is TGTGCCAGCAGCTTGGTAGAGGGGGACAACGAGCAGTACTTC. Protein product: CASSLVEGDNEQYF.

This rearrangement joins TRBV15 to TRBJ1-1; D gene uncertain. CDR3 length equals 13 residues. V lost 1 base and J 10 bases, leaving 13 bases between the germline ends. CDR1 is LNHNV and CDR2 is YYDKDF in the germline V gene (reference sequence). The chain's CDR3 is CATSRGNGVTAFF. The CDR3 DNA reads TGTGCCACCAGCAGAGGGAACGGGGTAACAGCTTTCTTT.

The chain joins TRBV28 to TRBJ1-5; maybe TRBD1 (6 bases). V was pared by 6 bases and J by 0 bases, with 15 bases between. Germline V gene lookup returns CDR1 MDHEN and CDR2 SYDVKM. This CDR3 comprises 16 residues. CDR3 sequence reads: CASRETTRGSNQPQHF. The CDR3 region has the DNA TGTGCCAGCAGAGAAACCACCAGGGGTAGCAATCAGCCCCAGCATTTT.

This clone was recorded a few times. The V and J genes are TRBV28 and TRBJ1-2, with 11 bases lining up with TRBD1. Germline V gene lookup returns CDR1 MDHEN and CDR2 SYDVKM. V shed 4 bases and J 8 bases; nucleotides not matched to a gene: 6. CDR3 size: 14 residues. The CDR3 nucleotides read TGTGCCAGCAGTTGGACAGGGGGCAAGGGGGGCTACACCTTC. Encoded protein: CASSWTGGKGGYTF.